Following are 11 T cell receptor beta chains from one sample sequenced in a study of cytomegalovirus exposure and HLA in healthy donors. In the PCR, 60 Vbeta and 13 Jbeta primers were used. Libraries were prepared by immunoSEQ multiplex PCR; TCRdb keeps only in-frame clonotypes and omits some of them. The table shows roughly 130,000 clones, with about three quarters occurring only once. The sequenced sample consisted of PBMCs. The receptors stem from a male donor in good health and CMV-seropositive.

The rearrangement uses TRBV19 and TRBJ2-5; the D gene is possibly TRBD1 (6 bases). The CDR3 sequence is 13 residues long. Germline V gene lookup returns CDR1 LNHDA and CDR2 SQIVND (reference sequence). Between the trimmed V and J ends, which lost 5 bases and 5 bases, there was a span of 12 bases. The CDR3 spells CASSYGGSETQYF. DNA for the CDR3: TGTGCCAGTAGTTATGGGGGCAGTGAGACCCAGTACTTC.

This clone was observed a few times. The J gene is TRBJ2-1, the V gene TRBV6-4; 7 bases are shared with TRBD2. The germline V gene has CDR1 MRHNA and CDR2 SNTAGT. The CDR3 spans 15 residues. V lost 6 bases, J lost 3 bases, and 8 bases stayed unmatched. CDR3 DNA: TGTGCCAGCAGCCCCAGCGGGGAAAACTACAATGAGCAGTTCTTC. It specifies CASSPSGENYNEQFF.

The chain combines TRBV28 with TRBJ2-7, with a possible D match to TRBD1 (6 bases). V lost 5 bases, J lost 0 bases, and 11 bases lay in between. The germline CDR1 and CDR2 sequences are MDHEN and SYDVKM. The CDR3 length is 14 residues. The CDR3, as DNA: TGTGCCAGCAGTAAACAGGGAAGCTCCTACGAGCAGTACTTC. Protein: CASSKQGSSYEQYF.

This rearrangement joins TRBV7-6 to TRBJ2-1; TRBD1 aligns across 7 bases. The CDR3 has 16 residues. Germline-derived CDR1 and CDR2 are SGHVS and FNYEAQ. The ends lost 2 bases at V and 1 base at J; junction bases unmatched: 5. CDR3 sequence: CASSLPRQGSYNEQFF. The CDR3 DNA follows: TGTGCCAGCAGCTTACCCCGACAGGGTTCCTACAATGAGCAGTTCTTC.

Note on this clone: Compared with germline, one end of the junction differs, possibly owing to a read error. This sequence joins TRBV7-9 and TRBJ2-7, with D perhaps matching TRBD2 (6 bases). The CDR3 sequence is 13 residues long. Per the germline V gene, CDR1 is SEHNR and CDR2 is FQNEAQ (reference sequence). Here the CDR3 reads CSSSAGHSYEQYF. In DNA form, the CDR3 reads TGTTCCAGCAGCGCGGGGCACAGCTACGAGCAGTACTTC.

This chain uses TRBV7-8 with TRBJ2-5; 10 bases map to TRBD1. The J call could be wrong; TRBJ2-7 is a better fit for the DNA end. CDR1 SGHVS and CDR2 FQNEAQ come from the germline V gene. This CDR3 is built from 13 residues. As DNA, the CDR3 is TGTGCCAGCAGGGGGACAGGGGTGCACGAGCAGTACTTC. The encoded protein is CASRGTGVHEQYF.

This rearrangement joins TRBV9 to TRBJ2-1, with 10 bases lining up with TRBD1. This CDR3 comprises 13 residues. Germline lookup yields CDR1 SGDLS and CDR2 YYNGEE. V trimming: 5 bases; J trimming: 7 bases; junction bases outside the gene matches: 3. The CDR3 coding sequence is TGTGCCAGCAGGGGGACAGGGGAAAATGAGCAGTTCTTC. Protein product: CASRGTGENEQFF.

For the CDR3, the DNA is TGTGCCAGCAGCAAACCGGACAGCCAAGAGACCCAGTACTTC. Its translation is CASSKPDSQETQYF. The chain joins TRBV9 to TRBJ2-5; weak D call: TRBD1 (6 bases). Trimming removed 4 bases from V and 1 base from J, with 11 bases in between. The CDR3 is made up of 14 amino acids. Germline V gene sequence: CDR1 SGDLS, CDR2 YYNGEE.

The chain has TRBV11-2 and TRBJ2-1; D may be TRBD2 (6 bases). The CDR3 has 15 amino acids. Germline V lookup: CDR1 SGHAT, CDR2 FQNNGV. The V and J ends lost 0 bases and 6 bases respectively, with 12 bases between them. DNA of the CDR3: TGTGCCAGCAGCTTAGAACACGGGGGTTTCAATGAGCAGTTCTTC. Its protein product is CASSLEHGGFNEQFF.

V is TRBV28 and J is TRBJ1-2; 8 positions agree with TRBD1. The CDR3 totals 13 residues. The ends lost 3 bases at V and 8 bases at J; junction bases unmatched: 5. Germline V lookup: CDR1 MDHEN, CDR2 SYDVKM. CDR3 sequence (DNA): TGTGCCAGCAGTTTGGACAGGGCGAAAGGCTACACCTTC. Protein sequence: CASSLDRAKGYTF.

The rearrangement joins TRBV5-1 to TRBJ1-1; TRBD1 aligns across 7 bases. From germline, CDR1 is SGHRS and CDR2 YFSETQ. V lost 2 bases to trimming and J lost 8 bases; unmatched junction nucleotides: 9. The CDR3 runs 14 residues. The CDR3 coding sequence is TGCGCCAGCAGCTTTTTCACAGGGGCAGTGGAAGCTTTCTTT. Its protein is CASSFFTGAVEAFF.